The rows below give T cell receptor beta chains drawn from one sample of a study of shared clonotypes between healthy human individuals. Using immunoSEQ multiplex PCR, the repertoire was profiled, and TCRdb retains in-frame clones only, with some absent. The sample holds a few million clones, 90% to 95% seen once. Sequenced input: naive CD4+ T cells from PBMCs. Every receptor here comes from a man between 18 and 35 years old in good health. Some clones in this sample may be carry-over from other donors' samples. CDR3s include the opening cysteine and the closing phenylalanine or tryptophan. The D gene is left open where the match is weak. Clone size appears in some rows only: once, few, many, or a class for an expanded clone.

CDR3aa | CDR3nt | v_gene | abundance | j_gene | d_gene
CATSSAGYGYTF | TGTGCCACCAGCAGCGCGGGCTATGGCTACACCTTC | TRBV15 | - | TRBJ1-2 | -
CASSVETGGTSTDTQYF | TGTGCCAGCAGCGTAGAGACGGGGGGAACTAGCACAGATACGCAGTATTTT | TRBV9 | - | TRBJ2-3 | TRBD2
CASSLTSGRSGELFF | TGCGCCAGCAGCTTAACTAGCGGGAGGAGCGGGGAGCTGTTTTTT | TRBV5-1 | - | TRBJ2-2 | TRBD2
CASSLGSQGASSGANVLTF | TGTGCCAGCAGCTTGGGATCACAGGGGGCCAGCTCTGGGGCCAACGTCCTGACTTTC | TRBV5-4 | once | TRBJ2-6 | TRBD1
CASSQGAAMNTEAFF | TGTGCCAGCAGCCAAGGGGCCGCTATGAACACTGAAGCTTTCTTT | TRBV14 | - | TRBJ1-1 | -
CAWRLSEQAFF | TGTGCCTGGAGGCTCAGTGAGCAAGCTTTCTTT | TRBV30 | - | TRBJ1-1 | -
CASSLEVGKTGELFF | TGCGCCAGCAGCTTGGAGGTTGGGAAGACCGGGGAGCTGTTTTTT | TRBV5-1 | - | TRBJ2-2 | -
CASSSSATYEQYF | TGTGCCAGCAGTTCTAGCGCCACCTACGAGCAGTACTTC | TRBV6-1 | - | TRBJ2-7 | -
CAWSVRAGNTEAFF | TGTGCCTGGAGTGTACGTGCGGGGAACACTGAAGCTTTCTTT | TRBV30 | few | TRBJ1-1 | -
CASSLVDGNQPQHF | TGTGCCAGCAGCTTAGTGGACGGGAATCAGCCCCAGCATTTT | TRBV7-3 | once | TRBJ1-5 | -
CASSVGDPQSGYEQYF | TGTGCCAGCAGCGTAGGAGACCCCCAATCCGGGTACGAGCAGTACTTC | TRBV9 | - | TRBJ2-7 | -
CASSPNDGRVFYEQFF | TGTGCCAGCAGTCCAAACGACGGGAGGGTCTTCTATGAGCAGTTCTTC | TRBV27 | - | TRBJ2-1 | TRBD2
CASSISWARNEKLFF | TGTGCCAGTAGTATAAGTTGGGCCCGTAATGAAAAACTGTTTTTT | TRBV19 | - | TRBJ1-4 | -
CASSSKTGVRTDTQYF | TGTGCCAGCAGCTCTAAAACAGGGGTACGCACAGATACGCAGTATTTT | TRBV13 | once | TRBJ2-3 | TRBD1
CASSSGQGKETQYF | TGTGCCAGCAGCTCCGGACAGGGCAAAGAGACCCAGTACTTC | TRBV5-4 | - | TRBJ2-5 | TRBD1
CASSLTGVPYEQYF | TGTGCCAGCAGTTTAACAGGGGTACCCTACGAGCAGTACTTC | TRBV28 | - | TRBJ2-7 | TRBD1
CASSYQWTGGNYGYTF | TGTGCCAGCAGTTACCAGTGGACAGGGGGGAACTATGGCTACACCTTC | TRBV6-5 | - | TRBJ1-2 | TRBD1
CASRYTGELFF | TGTGCCAGCAGGTACACCGGGGAGCTGTTTTTT | TRBV2 | - | TRBJ2-2 | -
CASSLAGVSGANVLTF | TGCGCCAGCAGCTTGGCAGGAGTCTCTGGGGCCAACGTCCTGACTTTC | TRBV5-1 | - | TRBJ2-6 | -
CASRPGHLYEQYF | TGTGCCAGCAGGCCGGGACACCTCTACGAGCAGTACTTC | TRBV6-5 | - | TRBJ2-7 | -
CASSLPGTADQPQHF | TGTGCCAGCAGTCTACCTGGGACAGCCGATCAGCCCCAGCATTTT | TRBV28 | - | TRBJ1-5 | TRBD1
CASSQEALRDLEQYF | TGTGCCAGCAGCCAAGAAGCGCTCCGGGATCTCGAGCAGTACTTC | TRBV14 | - | TRBJ2-7 | -
CASSEALGEGNYGYTF | TGTGCCAGCAGTGAAGCGTTGGGGGAGGGAAACTATGGCTACACCTTC | TRBV6-1 | - | TRBJ1-2 | -
CSALPGQGPDTQYF | TGCAGCGCCCTACCGGGACAGGGGCCAGATACGCAGTATTTT | TRBV29-1 | - | TRBJ2-3 | TRBD1
CASAPRGSNEKLFF | TGTGCCAGCGCCCCCCGAGGGAGCAATGAAAAACTGTTTTTT | TRBV28 | once | TRBJ1-4 | -